A selection of T cell receptor beta chains follows, all from one sample in a study of cytomegalovirus exposure and HLA in healthy donors. Clones were sequenced by immunoSEQ multiplex PCR, and TCRdb holds only the in-frame ones, with some missing. The sample yields about 150,000 clones, about 80% seen once. Sequenced: PBMCs. Source of these receptors: a man aged 25 to 40 in good health and CMV-seropositive. CDR3s include the opening cysteine and the closing phenylalanine or tryptophan. Fields, in order: CDR3 length, J gene, D gene, V gene, clone size, CDR3 protein, CDR3 DNA. D genes are given only for firm matches. Only some rows state a clone size, as once, few, many or a class for expanded clones.

length: 12
J: TRBJ1-1
D: -
V: TRBV2
size: -
CDR3: CASIGGNTEAFF
DNA: TGTGCCAGCATCGGGGGAAACACTGAAGCTTTCTTT

length: 14
J: TRBJ2-1
D: -
V: TRBV7-9
size: -
CDR3: CASSRSLGSGEQFF
DNA: TGTGCCAGCAGCCGTTCCTTAGGTTCAGGTGAGCAGTTCTTC

length: 15
J: TRBJ2-7
D: TRBD2
V: TRBV4-2
size: -
CDR3: CASSQATSGGYEQYF
DNA: TGTGCCAGCAGCCAAGCAACTAGCGGTGGCTACGAGCAGTACTTC

length: 14
J: TRBJ2-7
D: TRBD1
V: TRBV28
size: -
CDR3: CASRRTGGTYEQYF
DNA: TGTGCCAGCAGGAGGACAGGGGGAACCTACGAGCAGTACTTC

length: 17
J: TRBJ1-1
D: TRBD1
V: TRBV30
size: -
CDR3: CAWSVILGTGISTEAFF
DNA: TGTGCCTGGAGTGTAATACTGGGGACAGGGATTAGCACTGAAGCTTTCTTT

length: 17
J: TRBJ1-1
D: -
V: TRBV7-8
size: -
CDR3: CASSAHRVAGRFTEAFF
DNA: TGTGCCAGCAGCGCCCACCGGGTGGCAGGGAGGTTCACTGAAGCTTTCTTT

length: 16
J: TRBJ2-2
D: TRBD2
V: TRBV6-4
size: -
CDR3: CASSVQAGGRDGELFF
DNA: TGTGCCAGCAGTGTGCAAGCGGGAGGCCGGGACGGGGAGCTGTTTTTT

length: 14
J: TRBJ2-1
D: TRBD1
V: TRBV15
size: -
CDR3: CATSRFRQGGEQFF
DNA: TGTGCCACCAGCAGATTTAGACAGGGCGGTGAGCAGTTCTTC

length: 16
J: TRBJ2-5
D: TRBD2
V: TRBV7-3
size: -
CDR3: CASSLGLAGEPETQYF
DNA: TGTGCCAGCAGCTTGGGACTAGCGGGAGAGCCAGAGACCCAGTACTTC

length: 15
J: TRBJ2-3
D: TRBD2
V: TRBV9
size: -
CDR3: CASSESGRDADTQYF
DNA: TGTGCCAGCAGCGAAAGCGGGAGGGACGCAGATACGCAATATTTT

length: 13
J: TRBJ1-4
D: -
V: TRBV28
size: -
CDR3: CASRTGANEKLFF
DNA: TGTGCCAGCAGGACAGGCGCGAATGAAAAACTGTTTTTT

length: 12
J: TRBJ1-2
D: -
V: TRBV10-1
size: once
CDR3: CASSGGGGGYTF
DNA: TGCGCCAGCAGTGGAGGGGGGGGTGGCTACACCTTC

length: 14
J: TRBJ2-1
D: -
V: TRBV9
size: few
CDR3: CASSVAGAYNEQFF
DNA: TGTGCCAGCAGCGTAGCGGGGGCCTACAATGAGCAGTTCTTC

length: 15
J: TRBJ1-4
D: TRBD1
V: TRBV5-1
size: -
CDR3: CASSTQTGANEKLFF
DNA: TGCGCCAGCAGCACACAGACAGGGGCTAATGAAAAACTGTTTTTT

length: 13
J: TRBJ2-7
D: -
V: TRBV15
size: few
CDR3: CATSREHSYEQYF
DNA: TGTGCCACCAGCAGAGAACATTCCTACGAGCAGTACTTC

length: 15
J: TRBJ1-2
D: -
V: TRBV29-1
size: -
CDR3: CSVDDRIAGIYGYTF
DNA: TGCAGCGTTGATGACAGGATAGCAGGGATCTATGGCTACACCTTC

length: 14
J: TRBJ2-7
D: TRBD1
V: TRBV5-1
size: once
CDR3: CASRKGAETYEQYF
DNA: TGCGCCAGCCGCAAGGGGGCGGAAACCTACGAGCAGTACTTC

length: 16
J: TRBJ2-3
D: TRBD2
V: TRBV5-4
size: -
CDR3: CASSLGLAGGPDTQYF
DNA: TGTGCCAGCAGCTTGGGGTTAGCGGGAGGCCCGGATACGCAGTATTTT

length: 13
J: TRBJ1-1
D: -
V: TRBV6-6
size: -
CDR3: CASSPVVGNEAFF
DNA: TGTGCCAGCAGCCCCGTGGTGGGCAATGAAGCTTTCTTT

length: 14
J: TRBJ2-3
D: TRBD2
V: TRBV7-3
size: -
CDR3: CATRLAGLTDTQYF
DNA: TGTGCCACAAGACTAGCGGGACTCACAGATACGCAGTATTTT

length: 19
J: TRBJ2-6
D: -
V: TRBV7-9
size: -
CDR3: CASSISRDTLISGANVLTF
DNA: TGTGCCAGCAGCATATCCCGGGACACCCTGATCTCCGGGGCCAACGTCCTGACTTTC

length: 14
J: TRBJ2-7
D: -
V: TRBV19
size: -
CDR3: CASSERSSSYEQYF
DNA: TGTGCCAGTAGCGAAAGATCCAGTTCCTACGAGCAGTACTTC

length: 14
J: TRBJ2-7
D: -
V: TRBV5-1
size: -
CDR3: CASSSPGLLYEQYF
DNA: TGCGCCAGCAGCTCGCCGGGACTTCTCTACGAGCAGTACTTC

length: 13
J: TRBJ2-3
D: -
V: TRBV19
size: -
CDR3: CASSSLASDTQYF
DNA: TGTGCCAGTAGTAGCCTGGCCTCAGATACGCAGTATTTT

length: 12
J: TRBJ2-7
D: -
V: TRBV29-1
size: -
CDR3: CSVGADSYEQYF
DNA: TGCAGCGTTGGGGCAGACTCCTACGAGCAGTACTTC

length: 17
J: TRBJ2-1
D: TRBD2
V: TRBV7-9
size: few
CDR3: CASSDRLAGGVWDEQFF
DNA: TGTGCCAGCAGCGACCGACTAGCGGGAGGGGTATGGGATGAGCAGTTCTTC

length: 15
J: TRBJ2-3
D: -
V: TRBV5-1
size: -
CDR3: CASSLILPGDDTQYF
DNA: TGCGCCAGCAGCTTGATCCTCCCGGGTGACGATACGCAGTATTTT

length: 14
J: TRBJ1-2
D: TRBD1
V: TRBV5-3
size: -
CDR3: CARSSRTGSYGYTF
DNA: TGTGCCAGAAGCTCCCGGACAGGGTCTTACGGCTACACCTTC

length: 15
J: TRBJ2-1
D: -
V: TRBV4-2
size: -
CDR3: CASSQDSSPNNEQFF
DNA: TGTGCCAGCAGCCAAGATAGCAGTCCTAACAATGAGCAGTTCTTC

length: 18
J: TRBJ2-4
D: -
V: TRBV9
size: -
CDR3: CASSVSGSEGSAKNIQYF
DNA: TGTGCCAGCAGCGTTTCTGGTTCGGAGGGCTCAGCCAAAAACATTCAGTACTTC

length: 16
J: TRBJ2-1
D: TRBD2
V: TRBV2
size: -
CDR3: CASSETSGSAYNEQFF
DNA: TGTGCCAGCAGTGAAACTAGCGGGAGTGCCTACAATGAGCAGTTCTTC

length: 12
J: TRBJ2-2
D: -
V: TRBV10-1
size: few
CDR3: CASRQGTGELFF
DNA: TGCGCCAGCAGACAGGGAACCGGGGAGCTGTTTTTT

length: 14
J: TRBJ1-1
D: TRBD1
V: TRBV7-2
size: -
CDR3: CASTRGGGSTEAFF
DNA: TGTGCCAGCACCAGAGGAGGGGGCTCTACTGAAGCTTTCTTT

length: 14
J: TRBJ1-5
D: TRBD1
V: TRBV2
size: -
CDR3: CASSVQGAGQPQHF
DNA: TGTGCCAGCAGTGTGCAGGGGGCCGGCCAGCCCCAGCATTTT

length: 15
J: TRBJ2-3
D: TRBD2
V: TRBV29-1
size: -
CDR3: CSAGREGARTDTQYF
DNA: TGCAGCGCAGGGCGGGAGGGGGCTCGCACAGATACGCAGTATTTT

length: 16
J: TRBJ2-7
D: TRBD1
V: TRBV23-1
size: -
CDR3: CASTRSQGTGSYEQYF
DNA: TGCGCCAGCACCAGAAGTCAGGGGACAGGCTCCTACGAGCAGTACTTC

length: 13
J: TRBJ1-1
D: -
V: TRBV11-2
size: -
CDR3: CASSLVRGTEAFF
DNA: TGTGCCAGCAGCTTAGTCAGGGGAACTGAAGCTTTCTTT

length: 14
J: TRBJ1-1
D: -
V: TRBV6-6
size: -
CDR3: CAIRWDTSNTEAFF
DNA: TGTGCCATCAGGTGGGACACATCAAACACTGAAGCTTTCTTT

length: 11
J: TRBJ2-3
D: -
V: TRBV20-1
size: -
CDR3: CSASGGDTQYF
DNA: TGCAGTGCTAGTGGGGGGGATACGCAGTATTTT

length: 15
J: TRBJ2-2
D: TRBD1
V: TRBV19
size: -
CDR3: CASSIQGANTGELFF
DNA: TGTGCCAGTAGTATACAGGGGGCGAACACCGGGGAGCTGTTTTTT

length: 14
J: TRBJ1-3
D: TRBD1
V: TRBV19
size: few
CDR3: CASSTGGSGNTIYF
DNA: TGTGCCAGTAGCACAGGGGGCTCTGGAAACACCATATATTTT

length: 15
J: TRBJ1-2
D: -
V: TRBV6-6
size: -
CDR3: CASSYSDAEGAGYTF
DNA: TGTGCCAGCAGTTACTCGGACGCCGAGGGTGCTGGCTACACCTTC